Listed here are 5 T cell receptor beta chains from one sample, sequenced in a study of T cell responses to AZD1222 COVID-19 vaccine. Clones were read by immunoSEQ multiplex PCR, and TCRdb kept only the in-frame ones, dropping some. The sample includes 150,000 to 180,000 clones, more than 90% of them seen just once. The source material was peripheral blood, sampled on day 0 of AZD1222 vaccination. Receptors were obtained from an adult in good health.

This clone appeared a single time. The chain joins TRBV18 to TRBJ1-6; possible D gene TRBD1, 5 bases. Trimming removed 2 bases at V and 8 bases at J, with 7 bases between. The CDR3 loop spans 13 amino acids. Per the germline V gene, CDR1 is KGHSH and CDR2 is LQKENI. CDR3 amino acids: CASSPVRDSPLHF. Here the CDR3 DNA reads TGTGCCAGCTCACCAGTCAGGGATTCACCCCTCCACTTT. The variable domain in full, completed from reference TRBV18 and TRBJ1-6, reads NAGVMQNPRHLVRRRGQEARLRCSPMKGHSHVYWYRQLPEEGLKFMVYLQKENIIDESGMPKERFSAEFPKEGPSILRIQQVVRGDSAAYFCASSPVRDSPLHFGNGTRLTVT.

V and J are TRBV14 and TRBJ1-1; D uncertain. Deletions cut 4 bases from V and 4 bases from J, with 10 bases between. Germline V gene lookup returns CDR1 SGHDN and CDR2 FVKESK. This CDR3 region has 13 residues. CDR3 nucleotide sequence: TGTGCCAGCAGCCGGAGCCAGTTCACTGAAGCTTTCTTT. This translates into CASSRSQFTEAFF.

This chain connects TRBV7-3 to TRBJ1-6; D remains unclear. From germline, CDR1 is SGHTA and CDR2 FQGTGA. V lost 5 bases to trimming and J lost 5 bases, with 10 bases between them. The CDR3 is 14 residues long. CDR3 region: CASSHTGNNSPLHF. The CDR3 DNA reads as TGTGCCAGCAGCCATACTGGGAATAATTCACCCCTCCACTTT.

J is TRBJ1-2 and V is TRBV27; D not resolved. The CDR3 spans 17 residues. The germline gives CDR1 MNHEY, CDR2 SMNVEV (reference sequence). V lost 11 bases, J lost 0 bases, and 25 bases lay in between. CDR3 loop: CAAGRVATPSANYGYTF. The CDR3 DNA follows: TGTGCCGCCGGGAGAGTGGCTACGCCCTCCGCTAACTATGGCTACACCTTC.

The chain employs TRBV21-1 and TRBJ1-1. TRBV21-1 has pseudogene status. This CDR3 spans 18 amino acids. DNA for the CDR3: TGTGCCAGCAGCAAAGAGGCTGAGGAGGGGCTGGAGAACACTGAAGCTTTCTTT. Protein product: CASSKEAEEGLENTEAFF.